Sequencing of this TCR beta chain was carried out in a study of pediatric ulcerative colitis. This clone appeared a single time. Samples were sequenced at Survey level, maximum 500,000 reads. The table came from immunoSEQ multiplex PCR; TCRdb's copy has only in-frame clones and leaves some out. The table has about 4,600 clones, about 92% seen once. The sample taken for sequencing was blood. This TCR was sampled from a boy between 5 and 17 years old who was a control in a study of pediatric ulcerative colitis.

CDR3 nucleotide sequence: TGTGCCAGCAGGCCTTTTGATCTGAAGAGCTCTGGAAACACCATATATTTT. It yields the protein CASRPFDLKSSGNTIYF. The chain recombines TRBV11-2 with TRBJ1-3; no reliable D call. Trimming stripped 6 bases from V and 0 bases from J, with 18 bases between. The germline gives CDR1 SGHAT, CDR2 FQNNGV. The CDR3 consists of 17 residues.